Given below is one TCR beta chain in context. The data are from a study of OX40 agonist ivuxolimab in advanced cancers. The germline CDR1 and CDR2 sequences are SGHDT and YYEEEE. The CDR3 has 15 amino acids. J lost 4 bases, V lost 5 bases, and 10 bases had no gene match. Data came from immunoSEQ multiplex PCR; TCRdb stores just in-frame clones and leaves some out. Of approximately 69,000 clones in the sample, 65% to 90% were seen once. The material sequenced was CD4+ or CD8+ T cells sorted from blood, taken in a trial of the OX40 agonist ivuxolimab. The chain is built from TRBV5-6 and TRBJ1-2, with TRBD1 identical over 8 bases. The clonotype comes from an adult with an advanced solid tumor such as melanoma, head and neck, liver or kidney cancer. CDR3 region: CASRPAGGALYGYTF. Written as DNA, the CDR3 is TGTGCCAGCAGACCGGCAGGGGGCGCACTCTATGGCTACACCTTC. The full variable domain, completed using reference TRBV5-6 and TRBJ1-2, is DAGVTQSPTHLIKTRGQQVTLRCSPKSGHDTVSWYQQALGQGPQFIFQYYEEEERQRGNFPDRFSGHQFPNYSSELNVNALLLGDSALYLCASRPAGGALYGYTFGSGTRLTVV.